This T cell receptor (beta chain) was recorded in a study of Ad26.COV2.S vaccination and SARS-CoV-2 variants. Whole-study context: Among those in the COV1001 Ad26.COV2.S trial arm was the donor.

Broader study findings: Non-spike TCR breadth showed similarity between vaccine and placebo recipients.

The CDR3 covers 15 residues. Unmatched junction bases numbered 10, after V lost 8 bases and J lost 5 bases. CDR1 and CDR2 (germline): ENHRY, SYGVKD. About this clone itself: The antigen is not known.

Described treatment: 15 to 20 received Ad26.COV2.S at low or high dose, single or two shots; 5 received placebo; per-sample allocation not given. The samples date from day 63 after the first vaccine or placebo injection. In Boston, an adult donor aged 18-55 years took part. The table came from immunoSEQ multiplex PCR; TCRdb's copy has only in-frame clones and leaves some out. The repertoire holds about 350,000 clones, with approximately 84% as singletons. The sample in question was peripheral blood, obtained in a trial of Ad26.COV2.S vaccine versus placebo. The clonotype comes from a person between 18 and 59 years old who received the Ad26.COV2.S COVID-19 vaccine or a placebo. This sequence joins TRBV10-3 and TRBJ2-5, with TRBD2 identical over 11 bases. CDR3 DNA sequence: TGTGCCATCGGGGAGACTAGCGGGGTTGGGGAGACCCAGTACTTC. It yields the protein CAIGETSGVGETQYF.